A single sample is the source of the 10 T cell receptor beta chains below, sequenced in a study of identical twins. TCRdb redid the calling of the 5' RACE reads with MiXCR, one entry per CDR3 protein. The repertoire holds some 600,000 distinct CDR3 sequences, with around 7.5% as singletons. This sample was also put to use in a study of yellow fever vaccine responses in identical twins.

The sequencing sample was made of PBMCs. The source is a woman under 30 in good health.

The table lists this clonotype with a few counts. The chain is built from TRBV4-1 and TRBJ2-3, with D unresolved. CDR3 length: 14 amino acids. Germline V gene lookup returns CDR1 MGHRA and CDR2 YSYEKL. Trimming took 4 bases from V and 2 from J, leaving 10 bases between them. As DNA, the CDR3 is TGCGCCAGCAGCCCCGGACCCCTCACAGATACGCAGTATTTT. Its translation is CASSPGPLTDTQYF.

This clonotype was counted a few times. CDR3 DNA sequence: TGTGCCAGCAGCCAGAGGGGGCATACGCAGTATTTT. It is translated as CASSQRGHTQYF. V gene TRBV6-5 combines with J gene TRBJ2-3; TRBD1 agrees at 7 bases. J lost 7 bases, V lost 6 bases, and 4 bases had no gene match. CDR1 and CDR2 (germline): MNHEY, SVGAGI. This CDR3 contains 12 residues.

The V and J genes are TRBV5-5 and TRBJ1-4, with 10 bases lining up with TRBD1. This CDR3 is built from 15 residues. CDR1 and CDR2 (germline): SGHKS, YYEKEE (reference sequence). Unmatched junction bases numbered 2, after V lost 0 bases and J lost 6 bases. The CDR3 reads CASSLVGTGDEKLFF. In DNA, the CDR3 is TGTGCCAGCAGCTTGGTGGGGACAGGGGATGAAAAACTGTTTTTT.

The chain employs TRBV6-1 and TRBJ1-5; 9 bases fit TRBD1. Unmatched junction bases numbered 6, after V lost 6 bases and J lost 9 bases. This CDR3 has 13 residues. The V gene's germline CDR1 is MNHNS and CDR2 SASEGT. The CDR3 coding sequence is TGTGCCAGCAGAGACAGGGGGATTGGGCCCCAGCATTTT. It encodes CASRDRGIGPQHF.

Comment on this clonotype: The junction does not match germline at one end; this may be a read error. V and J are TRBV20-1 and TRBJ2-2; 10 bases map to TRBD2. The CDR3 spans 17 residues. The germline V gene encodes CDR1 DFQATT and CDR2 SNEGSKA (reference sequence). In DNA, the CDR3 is TGCTGTGCTAGAGATCGGGCTAGCGGGGGCCCCACCGGGGAGCTGTTTTTT. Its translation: CCARDRASGGPTGELFF.

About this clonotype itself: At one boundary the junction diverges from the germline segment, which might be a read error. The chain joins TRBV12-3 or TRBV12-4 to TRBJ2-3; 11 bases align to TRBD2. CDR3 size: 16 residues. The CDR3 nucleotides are TGTGCCGGCAGCCCTTTAGCGGGGGGGCGGGCAGATACGCAGTATTTT. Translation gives CAGSPLAGGRADTQYF.

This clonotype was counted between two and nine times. The CDR3 protein is CSASGVAGGPYHEQFF. The CDR3, as DNA: TGCAGTGCTAGTGGGGTCGCGGGGGGGCCTTACCATGAGCAGTTCTTC. The chain employs TRBV20-1 and TRBJ2-1, with TRBD2 matching over 9 bases. Per germline, CDR1 DFQATT and CDR2 SNEGSKA (reference sequence). V lost 3 bases, J lost 8 bases, and 14 bases stayed unmatched. The CDR3 spans 16 residues.

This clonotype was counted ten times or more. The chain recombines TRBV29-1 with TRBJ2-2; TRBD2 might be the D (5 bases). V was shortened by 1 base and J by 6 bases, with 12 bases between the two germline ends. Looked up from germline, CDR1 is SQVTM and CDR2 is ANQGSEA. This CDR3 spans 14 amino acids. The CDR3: CSVEGVTSPGELFF. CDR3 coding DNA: TGCAGCGTTGAAGGTGTAACTAGTCCCGGGGAGCTGTTTTTT.

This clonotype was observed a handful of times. CDR3 sequence reads: CAISLDRGLNYGYTF. The CDR3 nucleotides read TGTGCCATCAGCCTAGACAGGGGGCTTAACTATGGCTACACCTTC. V gene TRBV10-3 combines with J gene TRBJ1-2, with 10 bases matching TRBD1. Germline values: CDR1 ENHRY, CDR2 SYGVKD. The CDR3 length is 15 residues. J was trimmed by 1 base and V by 6 bases; bases with no gene match: 5.

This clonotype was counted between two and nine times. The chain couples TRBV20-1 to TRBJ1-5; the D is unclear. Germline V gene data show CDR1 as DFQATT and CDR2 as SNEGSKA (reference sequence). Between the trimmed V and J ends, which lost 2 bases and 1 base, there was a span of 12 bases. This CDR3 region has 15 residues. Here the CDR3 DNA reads TGCAGTGCTAGATCTCGTCGCGGGAGCAATCAGCCCCAGCATTTT. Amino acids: CSARSRRGSNQPQHF.